Sequencing of this T cell receptor beta chain was carried out in a study of blood T cell repertoires in COVID-19. Background on the study: Nucleic acid was either cDNA or gDNA, and it came from T cells, B-cell-depleted T cells, or PBMCs.

The data were produced by immunoSEQ multiplex PCR, yet TCRdb's version contains in-frame clones alone and is incomplete. The data show hundreds of thousands of clones, more than 75% seen once. Germline V lookup: CDR1 WSHSY, CDR2 SAAADI. The CDR3 covers 13 residues. V lost 7 bases, J lost 7 bases, and 16 bases lay in between. Material: PBMCs or T cells enriched from blood (not recorded which). The J gene is TRBJ1-2, the V gene TRBV10-2, with D possibly TRBD1 on 6 matching bases. This clonotype was sampled from a man younger than 45 who had recovered from COVID-19. CDR3 DNA sequence: TGCGCCAGCACCGGGGGGCCCTACAGTGGCTACACCTTC. Protein sequence: CASTGGPYSGYTF.